This TCR beta chain comes out of a study of T cells in Graves' hyperthyroidism and ophthalmopathy. Amplified TCR beta CDR3 regions derived from RNA transcripts. Researchers ran a first-round RT-PCR on the TCR CDR3 using the HTBI primer set. From the multiplex PCR reads, TCRdb called clonotypes with MiXCR, one entry per CDR3 protein. The sample holds around 610,000 distinct CDR3 sequences, approximately 14% seen once. This clonotype showed up many times. What it binds is unknown. This CDR3 contains 14 residues. In germline, CDR1 is SGHTA, CDR2 FQGNSA. V lost 1 base, J lost 3 bases, and 9 bases lay in between. Study results and limitations: Using 13 V-J features, a model discriminated ophthalmopathy from stable hyperthyroidism.

V and J are TRBV7-2 and TRBJ2-5; possible D gene TRBD2, 6 bases. This clonotype originated in a woman aged 40-49 years with Graves' ophthalmopathy. The sample consisted of blood. The CDR3 DNA follows: TGTGCCAGCAGCTTAGGTCCTAGCGAAGAGACCCAGTACTTC. This translates into CASSLGPSEETQYF.